Following are 8 T cell receptor beta chains from one sample sequenced in a study of tumor and adjacent non-tumor tissue in lung cancer. A modified ARM-PCR protocol with three rounds of nested PCR amplified TCRbeta. TCRdb ran MiXCR on the multiplex PCR reads and lists one entry per CDR3 protein. The data contain more than 120,000 distinct CDR3 sequences, 60% to 70% of them singletons. The template was RNA from unsorted bulk tissue. The sequenced sample was lung tumor tissue. The receptors were sampled from a man between 60 and 75 years old with small cell lung cancer.

This clonotype came up a few times. This sequence may be a read error, since a much larger clone differs from it by one base. Here the CDR3 omits its conserved ending phenylalanine or tryptophan, so a read error is the likely source. The chain recombines TRBV6-6 with TRBJ2-5; the D gene could be TRBD1 or TRBD2 (5 bases each). The V gene's germline CDR1 is MNHNY and CDR2 SVGAGI (reference sequence). The V and J ends lost 7 bases and 3 bases respectively, with 15 bases between them. The CDR3 totals 14 residues. The chain's CDR3 is CASTRVGVEETQYL. The CDR3 DNA is TGTGCCAGCACCCGAGTGGGGGTCGAAGAGACCCAGTACCTC.

The V gene is TRBV6-1, the J gene TRBJ2-3; TRBD2 aligns across 8 bases. This CDR3 is built from 14 residues. The germline CDR1 and CDR2 sequences are MNHNS and SASEGT. The trim removed 7 bases at V and 7 bases at J, leaving 10 bases unmatched. Here the CDR3 reads CASKGPAGAYTQYF. The CDR3 nucleotides read TGTGCCAGCAAGGGGCCAGCGGGGGCTTATACGCAGTATTTT.

A word on this clonotype: Sequence at one end of the junction differs from germline and may be a read error. The chain combines TRBV12-3 or TRBV12-4 with TRBJ2-2; tentatively, D is TRBD1 or TRBD2 (5 bases each). This CDR3 is built from 13 residues. The CDR3 region has the DNA TGTGCCAACAGTCCGGGGCCCATCGGGGAGCTGTTTTTT. Protein product: CANSPGPIGELFF.

Of note for this clonotype: Compared with germline, one end of the junction differs, possibly owing to a read error. The CDR3 loop reads CSVRKGQANTEALF. The CDR3 DNA sequence: TGCAGTGTTAGAAAAGGACAGGCAAACACTGAAGCTCTCTTT. J is TRBJ1-1 and V is TRBV20-1; 7 nucleotides agree with TRBD1. Germline CDR1 reads DFQATT; CDR2 reads SNEGSKA (reference sequence). The CDR3 is 14 amino acids.

This clonotype was observed at least ten times. This chain uses TRBV4-2 with TRBJ1-2; D is uncertain. V gave up 2 bases and J gave up 4 bases, with 14 bases separating them. The CDR3 spans 15 residues. Germline CDR1 reads LGHNA; CDR2 reads YNFKEQ. The CDR3: CASSQPLASAYGYTF. In nucleotides, the CDR3 is TGTGCCAGCAGCCAACCATTGGCGTCGGCCTATGGCTACACCTTC.

Regarding this clonotype: This may be a read error: a much more frequent sequence differs by one nucleotide. V gene TRBV14 combines with J gene TRBJ2-1; D is unresolved. The CDR3 totals 15 residues. The V end was cut by 4 bases, the J end by 2 bases, with 12 bases between. CDR1 and CDR2 (germline): SGHDN, FVKESK. The CDR3 bases are TGTGCCAGCAGCCGATGGACCGGAGCCTACAATGAGCAGTTCTTC. Its translation: CASSRWTGAYNEQFF.

To note about this clonotype: Sequence at one end of the junction differs from germline and may be a read error. This chain connects TRBV20-1 to TRBJ2-1, with 9 bases matching TRBD2. Germline-derived CDR1 and CDR2 are DFQATT and SNEGSKA (reference sequence). This CDR3 comprises 15 residues. CDR3 coding DNA: TGCAGTACTAGATCGTCTAGCGGGGCCTACAATGAGCGGTTCTTC. It codes for CSTRSSSGAYNERFF.

For this clonotype: A much larger clone lies one base from this, so it may be a read error. V gene TRBV6-1 combines with J gene TRBJ2-1; TRBD1 is a possible D gene (6 bases). V lost 5 bases and J 7 bases, leaving 21 bases between the germline ends. CDR3 length: 16 amino acids. Germline V CDR1 and CDR2: MNHNS, SASEGT. CDR3 amino acids: CASSRQPGHLPNEQFF. In DNA form, the CDR3 reads TGTGCCAGCAGTCGACAGCCGGGACACCTCCCGAATGAGCAGTTCTTC.